This TCR beta chain was obtained from a study of graft-versus-host responses after intestinal transplantation. Per germline, CDR1 MDHEN and CDR2 SYDVKM. The CDR3 loop spans 12 amino acids. The ends lost 7 bases at V and 3 bases at J; junction bases unmatched: 2. Generated by immunoSEQ multiplex PCR, the TCRdb table keeps only in-frame clones and is missing some. Here the sample spans over 80,000 clones, roughly 88% being singletons. The material sequenced was PBMCs, taken 255 days after intestinal transplant. The chain links TRBV28 to TRBJ1-2; 7 bases are a match to TRBD1. The receptor was isolated from a human patient who received an intestinal transplant, so some T cells may come from the graft donor. The CDR3 coding sequence is TGTGCCAGCACGGACAGGTACTATGGCTACACCTTC. It specifies CASTDRYYGYTF.